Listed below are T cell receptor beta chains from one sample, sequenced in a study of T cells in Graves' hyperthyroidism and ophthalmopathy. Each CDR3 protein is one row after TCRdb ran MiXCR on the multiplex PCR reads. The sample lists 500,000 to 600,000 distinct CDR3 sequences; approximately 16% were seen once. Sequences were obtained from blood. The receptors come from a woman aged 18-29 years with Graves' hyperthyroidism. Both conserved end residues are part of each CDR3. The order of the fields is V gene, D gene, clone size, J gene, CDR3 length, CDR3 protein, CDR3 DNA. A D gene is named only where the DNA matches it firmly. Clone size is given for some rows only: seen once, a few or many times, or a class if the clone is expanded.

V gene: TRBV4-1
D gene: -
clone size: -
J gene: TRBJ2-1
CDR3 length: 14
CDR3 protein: CASSQDRGDNEQFF
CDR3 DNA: TGCGCCAGCAGCCAAGATAGGGGGGACAATGAGCAGTTCTTC

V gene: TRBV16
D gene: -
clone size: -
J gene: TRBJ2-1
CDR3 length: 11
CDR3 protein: CASSAGQLQFF
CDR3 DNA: TGTGCCAGCAGCGCGGGACAGTTGCAGTTCTTC

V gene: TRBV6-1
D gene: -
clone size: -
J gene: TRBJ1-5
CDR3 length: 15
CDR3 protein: CASSTQDMGNQPQHF
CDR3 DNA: TGTGCCAGCAGTACCCAAGACATGGGCAATCAGCCCCAGCATTTT

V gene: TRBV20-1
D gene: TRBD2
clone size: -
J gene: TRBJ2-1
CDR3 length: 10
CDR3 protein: CSALLAEQFF
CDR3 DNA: TGCAGTGCCCTACTAGCGGAGCAGTTCTTC

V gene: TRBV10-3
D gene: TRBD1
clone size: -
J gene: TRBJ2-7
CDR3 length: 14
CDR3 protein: CAISGPGQGSEQYF
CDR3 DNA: TGTGCCATCAGCGGTCCGGGACAGGGAAGCGAGCAGTACTTC

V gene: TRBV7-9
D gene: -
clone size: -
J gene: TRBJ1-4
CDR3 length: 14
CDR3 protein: CASSLEIDGEKLFF
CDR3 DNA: TGTGCCAGCAGCTTAGAGATCGACGGTGAAAAACTGTTTTTT

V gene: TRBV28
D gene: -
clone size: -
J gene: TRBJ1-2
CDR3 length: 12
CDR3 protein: CASSLRTDGYTF
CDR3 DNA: TGTGCCAGCAGTTTGAGGACCGATGGCTACACCTTC

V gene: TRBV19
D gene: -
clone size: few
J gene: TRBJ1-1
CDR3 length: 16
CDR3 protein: CASSTQFEPRDTEAFF
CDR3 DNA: TGTGCCAGTAGTACTCAATTCGAACCAAGGGACACTGAAGCTTTCTTT

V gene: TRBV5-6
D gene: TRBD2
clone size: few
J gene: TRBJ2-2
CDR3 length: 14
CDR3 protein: CASSYGLAVGELFF
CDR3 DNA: TGTGCCAGCAGCTATGGACTAGCGGTCGGGGAGCTGTTTTTT

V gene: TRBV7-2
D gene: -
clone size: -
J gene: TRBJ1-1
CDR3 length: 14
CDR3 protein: CASSLGQGSWEAFF
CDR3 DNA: TGTGCCAGCAGCTTGGGCCAGGGCAGTTGGGAAGCTTTCTTT

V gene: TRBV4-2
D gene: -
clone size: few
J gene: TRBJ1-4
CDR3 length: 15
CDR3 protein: CASSPASGFQEKLFF
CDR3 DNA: TGTGCCAGCAGCCCAGCGTCAGGGTTTCAGGAAAAACTGTTTTTT

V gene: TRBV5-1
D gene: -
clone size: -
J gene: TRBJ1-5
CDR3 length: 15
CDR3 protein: CASSPEGDLAQPQHF
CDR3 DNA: TGCGCCAGCAGCCCCGAGGGGGATTTGGCTCAGCCCCAGCATTTT

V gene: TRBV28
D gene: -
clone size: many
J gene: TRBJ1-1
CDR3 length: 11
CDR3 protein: CASMGGSEAFF
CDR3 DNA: TGTGCCAGCATGGGGGGATCTGAAGCTTTCTTT

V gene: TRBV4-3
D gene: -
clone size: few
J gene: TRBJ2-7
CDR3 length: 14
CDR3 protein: CASSQAQGYYEQYF
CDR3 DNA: TGCGCCAGCAGCCAAGCCCAGGGGTACTACGAGCAGTACTTC

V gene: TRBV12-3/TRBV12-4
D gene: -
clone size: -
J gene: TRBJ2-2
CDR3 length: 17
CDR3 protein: CASSFGRLFANTGELFF
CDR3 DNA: TGTGCCAGCAGTTTCGGACGGCTTTTCGCGAACACCGGGGAGCTGTTTTTT

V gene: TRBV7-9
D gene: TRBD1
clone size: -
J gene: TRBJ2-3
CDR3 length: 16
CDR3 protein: CASSLTDRASTDTQYF
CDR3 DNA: TGTGCCAGCAGCCTAACGGACAGGGCGAGCACAGATACGCAGTATTTT

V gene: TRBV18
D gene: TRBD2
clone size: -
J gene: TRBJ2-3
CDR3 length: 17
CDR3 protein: CASSPLGVAGGPSGQYF
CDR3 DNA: TGTGCCAGCTCACCGTTGGGGGTAGCGGGAGGACCTAGCGGGCAGTATTTT

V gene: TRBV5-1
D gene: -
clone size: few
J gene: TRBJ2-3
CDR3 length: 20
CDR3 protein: CASSLNVRAGADFMTDTQYF
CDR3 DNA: TGTGCCAGCAGCTTGAATGTCCGCGCGGGGGCCGACTTTATGACAGATACGCAGTATTTT

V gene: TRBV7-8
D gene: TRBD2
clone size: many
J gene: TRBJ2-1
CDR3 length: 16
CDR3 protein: CASSQTTSGRGNEQFF
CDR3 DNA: TGTGCCAGCAGCCAAACGACTAGCGGGAGGGGTAATGAGCAGTTCTTC

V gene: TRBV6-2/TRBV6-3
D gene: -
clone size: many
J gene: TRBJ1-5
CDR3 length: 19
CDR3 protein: CASSYDQSLLGSSNQPQHF
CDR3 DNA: TGTGCCAGCAGTTACGATCAGTCCCTCCTAGGGTCCAGCAATCAGCCCCAGCATTTT

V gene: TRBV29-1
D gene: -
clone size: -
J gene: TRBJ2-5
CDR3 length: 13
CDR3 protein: CSADGQYQETQYF
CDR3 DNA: TGCAGCGCAGATGGACAGTACCAAGAGACCCAGTACTTC

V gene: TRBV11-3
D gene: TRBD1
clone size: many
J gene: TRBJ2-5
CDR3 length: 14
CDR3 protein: CASSLQGDIETQYF
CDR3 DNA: TGTGCCAGCAGCTTACAGGGGGACATAGAGACCCAGTACTTC

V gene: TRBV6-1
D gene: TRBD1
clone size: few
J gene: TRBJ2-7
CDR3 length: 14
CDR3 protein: CATFGQGPIYEQYF
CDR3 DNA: TGTGCCACCTTCGGACAGGGGCCAATCTACGAGCAGTACTTC

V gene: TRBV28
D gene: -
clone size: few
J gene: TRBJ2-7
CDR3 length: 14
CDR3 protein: CASTSDPGSYEQYF
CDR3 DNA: TGTGCCAGCACCTCGGACCCGGGCTCCTACGAGCAGTACTTC

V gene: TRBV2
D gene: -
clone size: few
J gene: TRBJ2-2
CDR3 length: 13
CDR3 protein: CASRTANTGELFF
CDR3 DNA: TGTGCCAGCAGGACTGCTAACACCGGGGAGCTGTTTTTT

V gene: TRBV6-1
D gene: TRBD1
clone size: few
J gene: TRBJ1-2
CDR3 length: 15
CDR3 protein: CASSPLRQGLYGYTF
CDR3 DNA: TGTGCCAGCAGTCCCCTACGACAGGGTTTGTATGGCTACACCTTC

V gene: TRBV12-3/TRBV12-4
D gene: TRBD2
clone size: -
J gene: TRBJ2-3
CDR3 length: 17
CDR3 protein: CASTAGTSGRSTDTQYF
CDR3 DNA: TGTGCCAGCACCGCCGGGACTAGCGGGCGCAGCACAGATACGCAGTATTTT

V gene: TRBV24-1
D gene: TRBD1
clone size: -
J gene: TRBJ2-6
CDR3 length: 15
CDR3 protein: CATGRTGSGANVLTF
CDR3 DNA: TGTGCCACCGGACGGACAGGATCTGGGGCCAACGTCCTGACTTTC

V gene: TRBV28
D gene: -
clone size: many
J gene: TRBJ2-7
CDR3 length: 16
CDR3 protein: CASSFLKGDQSYEQYF
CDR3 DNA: TGTGCCAGCAGTTTCCTAAAGGGGGATCAGTCCTACGAGCAGTACTTC

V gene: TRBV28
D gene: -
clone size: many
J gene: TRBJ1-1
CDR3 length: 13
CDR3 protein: CASSLGDRTEAFF
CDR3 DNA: TGTGCCAGCAGTTTGGGGGATCGCACTGAAGCTTTCTTT

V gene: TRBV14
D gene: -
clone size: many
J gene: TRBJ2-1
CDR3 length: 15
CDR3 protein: CASSQDRLSPKEQFF
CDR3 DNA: TGTGCCAGCAGCCAAGATCGGCTGTCACCAAAAGAGCAGTTCTTC

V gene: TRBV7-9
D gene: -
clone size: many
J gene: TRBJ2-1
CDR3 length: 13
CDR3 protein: CASTGGGNNEQFF
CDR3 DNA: TGTGCCAGCACCGGGGGCGGAAACAATGAGCAGTTCTTC

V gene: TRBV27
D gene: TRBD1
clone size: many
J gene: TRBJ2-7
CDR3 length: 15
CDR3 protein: CASRERGQGYYEQYF
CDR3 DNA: TGTGCCAGCAGAGAAAGGGGACAGGGGTACTACGAGCAGTACTTC

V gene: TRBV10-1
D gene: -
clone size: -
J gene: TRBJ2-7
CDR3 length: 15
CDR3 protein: CASSESSVRAYEQYF
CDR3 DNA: TGCGCCAGCAGTGAGTCAAGCGTAAGAGCCTACGAGCAGTACTTC

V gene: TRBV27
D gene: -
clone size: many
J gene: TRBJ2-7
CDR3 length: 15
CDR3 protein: CASSTSGQWPYEQYF
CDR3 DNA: TGTGCCAGCAGCACCTCCGGACAATGGCCCTACGAGCAGTACTTC

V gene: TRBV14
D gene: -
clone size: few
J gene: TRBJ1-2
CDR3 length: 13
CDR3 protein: CASSQTDTQGYTF
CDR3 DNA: TGTGCCAGCAGCCAGACGGACACTCAAGGCTACACCTTC

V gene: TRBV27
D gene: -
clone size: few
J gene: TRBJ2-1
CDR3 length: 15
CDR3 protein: CASSLSLDGNNEQFF
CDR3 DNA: TGTGCCAGCAGTTTATCGCTGGACGGCAACAATGAGCAGTTCTTC

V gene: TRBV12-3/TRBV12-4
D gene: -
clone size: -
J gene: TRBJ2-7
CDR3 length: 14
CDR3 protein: CASSSGSGSYEQYF
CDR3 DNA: TGTGCCAGCAGCTCCGGTAGCGGTTCCTACGAGCAGTACTTC

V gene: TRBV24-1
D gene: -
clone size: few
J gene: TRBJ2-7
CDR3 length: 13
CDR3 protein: CATSGVKSYEQYF
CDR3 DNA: TGTGCCACCAGTGGGGTGAAGTCCTACGAGCAGTACTTC

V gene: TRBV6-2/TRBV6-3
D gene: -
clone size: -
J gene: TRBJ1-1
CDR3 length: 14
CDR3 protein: CAIGTGGGGTEAFF
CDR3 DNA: TGTGCCATAGGGACGGGCGGGGGGGGCACTGAAGCTTTCTTT

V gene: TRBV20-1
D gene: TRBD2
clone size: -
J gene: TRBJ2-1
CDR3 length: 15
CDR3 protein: CSALGGLAFHNEQFF
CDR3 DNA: TGCAGTGCTCTTGGGGGACTAGCGTTCCACAATGAGCAGTTCTTC

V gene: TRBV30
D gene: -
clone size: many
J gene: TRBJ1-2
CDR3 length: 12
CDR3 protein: CACDHSNYGYTF
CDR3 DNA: TGTGCCTGTGACCATAGTAACTATGGCTACACCTTC

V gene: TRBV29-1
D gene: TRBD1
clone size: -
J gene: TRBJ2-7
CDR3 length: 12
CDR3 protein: CSASTGGDEQYF
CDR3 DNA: TGCAGCGCCTCGACAGGGGGCGACGAGCAGTACTTC

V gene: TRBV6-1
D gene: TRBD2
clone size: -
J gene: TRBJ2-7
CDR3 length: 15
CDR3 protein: CASRPREGLGYEQYF
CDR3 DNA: TGTGCCAGCAGACCTCGGGAGGGTCTGGGCTACGAGCAGTACTTC

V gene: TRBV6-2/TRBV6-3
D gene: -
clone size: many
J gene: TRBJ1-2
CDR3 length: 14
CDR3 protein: CATTHRLLLDGYTF
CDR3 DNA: TGTGCCACCACCCACAGACTACTCCTAGATGGCTACACCTTC

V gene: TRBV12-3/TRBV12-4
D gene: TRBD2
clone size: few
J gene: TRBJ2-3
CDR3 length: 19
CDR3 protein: CASSFSGTSGRRVRDTQYF
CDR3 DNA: TGTGCCAGCAGCTTCTCCGGGACTAGCGGGAGACGCGTAAGAGATACGCAGTATTTT

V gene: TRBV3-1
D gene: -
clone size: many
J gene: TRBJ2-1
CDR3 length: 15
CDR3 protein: CASSHTTETNNEQFF
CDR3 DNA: TGTGCCAGCAGCCATACGACAGAAACGAACAATGAGCAGTTCTTC

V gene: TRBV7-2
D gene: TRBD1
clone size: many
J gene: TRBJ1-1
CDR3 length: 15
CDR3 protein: CASSWDRGRSTEAFF
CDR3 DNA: TGTGCCAGCAGCTGGGACAGGGGGCGCAGCACTGAAGCTTTCTTT

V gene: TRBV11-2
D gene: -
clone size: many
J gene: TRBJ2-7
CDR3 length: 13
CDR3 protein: CASTVGLEWGQYF
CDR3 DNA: TGTGCCAGCACCGTGGGGTTGGAGTGGGGGCAGTACTTC

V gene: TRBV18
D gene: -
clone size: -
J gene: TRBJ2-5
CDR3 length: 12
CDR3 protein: CASSPVPGPGYF
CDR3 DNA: TGTGCCAGCTCACCGGTCCCCGGTCCTGGGTACTTC

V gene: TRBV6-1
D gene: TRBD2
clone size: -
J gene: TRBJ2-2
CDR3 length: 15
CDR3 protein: CASSSGTSETGELFF
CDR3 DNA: TGTGCCAGCAGTTCGGGGACTAGCGAGACCGGGGAGCTGTTTTTT

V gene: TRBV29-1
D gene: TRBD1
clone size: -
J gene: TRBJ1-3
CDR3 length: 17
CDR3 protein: CSVENRGQKRSGNTIYF
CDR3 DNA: TGCAGCGTTGAAAACAGGGGCCAAAAGAGGTCTGGAAACACCATATATTTT

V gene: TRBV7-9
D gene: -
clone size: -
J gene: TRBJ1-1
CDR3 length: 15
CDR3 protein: CASSPSASGSTEAFF
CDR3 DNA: TGTGCCAGCAGCCCGTCGGCTTCGGGGAGCACTGAAGCTTTCTTT

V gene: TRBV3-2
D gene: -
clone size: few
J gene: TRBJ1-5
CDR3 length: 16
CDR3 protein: CASSQDLAGGPQPQHF
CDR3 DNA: TGTGCCAGCAGCCAAGATTTGGCAGGGGGGCCTCAGCCCCAGCATTTT

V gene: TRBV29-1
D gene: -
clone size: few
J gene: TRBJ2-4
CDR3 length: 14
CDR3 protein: CSARETSAKNIQYF
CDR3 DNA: TGCAGCGCTCGGGAGACCTCAGCCAAAAACATTCAGTACTTC

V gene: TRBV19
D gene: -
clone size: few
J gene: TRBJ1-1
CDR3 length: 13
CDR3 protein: CASSSLRNTEAFF
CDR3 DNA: TGTGCCAGTAGTAGCCTTCGGAACACTGAAGCTTTCTTT